This T cell receptor beta chain is from a study of CDR3 diversity in severe acne. The CDR3 spans 15 residues. Germline V gene lookup returns CDR1 SNHLY and CDR2 FYNNEI. Between the trimmed V and J ends, which lost 6 bases and 4 bases, there was a span of 16 bases. TCRdb redid the calling of the PCR reads with MiXCR, one entry per CDR3 protein. The table lists about 93,000 distinct CDR3 sequences, roughly half of them singletons. Sequencing was carried out using blood. This clonotype was obtained from a male donor in good health, serving as a control. The chain recombines TRBV2 with TRBJ1-3; D perhaps matches TRBD1 (5 bases). CDR3 bases: TGTGCCAGCAGGAGGGAGGGGTCGGTCGGAAACACCATATATTTT. Its translation is CASRREGSVGNTIYF.